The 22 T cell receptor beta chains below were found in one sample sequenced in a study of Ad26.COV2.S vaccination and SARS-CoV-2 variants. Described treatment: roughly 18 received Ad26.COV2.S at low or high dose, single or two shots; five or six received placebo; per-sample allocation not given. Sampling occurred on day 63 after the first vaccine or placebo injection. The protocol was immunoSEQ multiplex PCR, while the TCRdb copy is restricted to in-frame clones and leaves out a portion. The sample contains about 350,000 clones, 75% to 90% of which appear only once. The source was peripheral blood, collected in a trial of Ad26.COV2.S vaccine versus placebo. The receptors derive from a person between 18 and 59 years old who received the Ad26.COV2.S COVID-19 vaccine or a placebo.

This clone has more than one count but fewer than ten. The CDR3 sequence is CASSGLGEQYF. For the CDR3, the DNA is TGCGCCAGCAGCGGGCTCGGCGAGCAGTACTTC. J is TRBJ2-7 and V is TRBV5-1, with no clear D. Deletions cut 4 bases from V and 6 bases from J, with 8 bases between. Germline V gives CDR1 SGHRS, CDR2 YFSETQ. The CDR3 covers 11 residues.

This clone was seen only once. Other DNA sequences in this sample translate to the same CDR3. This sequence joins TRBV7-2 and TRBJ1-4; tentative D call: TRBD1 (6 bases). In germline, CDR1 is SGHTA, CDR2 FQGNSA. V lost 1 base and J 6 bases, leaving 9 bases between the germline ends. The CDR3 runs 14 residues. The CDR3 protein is CASSLGGADEKLFF. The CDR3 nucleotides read TGTGCCAGCAGCTTAGGGGGGGCGGATGAAAAACTGTTTTTT.

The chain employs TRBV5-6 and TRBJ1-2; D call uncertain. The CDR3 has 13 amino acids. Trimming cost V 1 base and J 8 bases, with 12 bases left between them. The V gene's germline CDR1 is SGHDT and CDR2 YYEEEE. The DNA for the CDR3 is TGTGCCAGCAGCTTGTCCGAGGGTAGGGGCTACACCTTC. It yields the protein CASSLSEGRGYTF.

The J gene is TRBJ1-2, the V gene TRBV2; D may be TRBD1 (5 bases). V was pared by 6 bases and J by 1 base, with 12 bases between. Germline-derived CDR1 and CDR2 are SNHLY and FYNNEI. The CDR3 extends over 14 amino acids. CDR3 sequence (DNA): TGTGCCAGCAGGCCGGGACGGAATAACTATGGCTACACCTTC. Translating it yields CASRPGRNNYGYTF.

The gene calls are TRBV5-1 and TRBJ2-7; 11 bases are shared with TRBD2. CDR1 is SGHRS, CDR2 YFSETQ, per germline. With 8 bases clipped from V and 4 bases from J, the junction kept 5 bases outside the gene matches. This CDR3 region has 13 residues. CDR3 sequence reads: CARPGTSGYEQYF. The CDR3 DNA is TGCGCCAGACCCGGGACTAGCGGTTACGAGCAGTACTTC.

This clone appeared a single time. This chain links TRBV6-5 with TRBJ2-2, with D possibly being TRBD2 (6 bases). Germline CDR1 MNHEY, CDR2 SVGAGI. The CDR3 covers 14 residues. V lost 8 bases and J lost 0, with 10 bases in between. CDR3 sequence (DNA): TGTGCCAGCGCACGGAGGGCGAACACCGGGGAGCTGTTTTTT. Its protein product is CASARRANTGELFF.

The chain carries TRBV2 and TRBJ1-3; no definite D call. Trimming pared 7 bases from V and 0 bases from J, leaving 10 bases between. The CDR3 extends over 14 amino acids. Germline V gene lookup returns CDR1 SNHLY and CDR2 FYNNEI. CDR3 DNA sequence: TGTGCCAGCAAGTGGTGGGACTCTGGAAACACCATATATTTT. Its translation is CASKWWDSGNTIYF.

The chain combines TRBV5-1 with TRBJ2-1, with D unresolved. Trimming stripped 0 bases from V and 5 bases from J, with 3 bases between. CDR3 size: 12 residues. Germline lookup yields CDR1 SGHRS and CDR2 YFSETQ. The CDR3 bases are TGCGCCAGCAGCTTGGTAAACAATGAGCAGTTCTTC. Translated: CASSLVNNEQFF.

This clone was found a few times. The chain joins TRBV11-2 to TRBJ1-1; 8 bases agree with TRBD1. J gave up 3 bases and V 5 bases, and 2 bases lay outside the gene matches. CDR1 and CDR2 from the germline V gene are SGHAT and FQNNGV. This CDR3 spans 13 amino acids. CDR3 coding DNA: TGTGCCAGCAGCCTACAGGGGGACACTGAAGCTTTCTTT. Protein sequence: CASSLQGDTEAFF.

Written as DNA, the CDR3 is TGTGCCACCAGCAGATCTAGCGGGACCGGGGAGCTGTTTTTT. This gives the protein CATSRSSGTGELFF. This chain joins TRBV15 and TRBJ2-2, with 8 bases matching TRBD2. There are 14 residues in the CDR3. V gave up 2 bases and J gave up 5 bases; unmatched junction bases: 1. The V gene's germline CDR1 is LNHNV and CDR2 YYDKDF (reference sequence). Supplemented by reference TRBV15 and TRBJ2-2, the full variable domain reads DAMVIQNPRYQVTQFGKPVTLSCSQTLNHNVMYWYQQKSSQAPKLLFHYYDKDFNNEADTPDNFQSRRPNTSFCFLDIRSPGLGDTAMYLCATSRSSGTGELFFGEGSRLTVL.

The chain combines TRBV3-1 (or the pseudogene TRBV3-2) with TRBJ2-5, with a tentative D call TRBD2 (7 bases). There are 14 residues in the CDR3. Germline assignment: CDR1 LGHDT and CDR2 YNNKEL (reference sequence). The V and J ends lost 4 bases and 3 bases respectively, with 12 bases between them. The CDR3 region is CASSLGGRKETQYF. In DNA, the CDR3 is TGTGCCAGCAGCCTCGGGGGGCGGAAAGAGACCCAGTACTTC.

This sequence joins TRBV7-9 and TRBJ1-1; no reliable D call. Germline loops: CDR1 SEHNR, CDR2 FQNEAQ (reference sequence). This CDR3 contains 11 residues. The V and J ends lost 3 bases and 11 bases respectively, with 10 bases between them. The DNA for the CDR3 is TGTGCCAGCAGCTTTGGAGGGTTGGCTTTCTTT. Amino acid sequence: CASSFGGLAFF.

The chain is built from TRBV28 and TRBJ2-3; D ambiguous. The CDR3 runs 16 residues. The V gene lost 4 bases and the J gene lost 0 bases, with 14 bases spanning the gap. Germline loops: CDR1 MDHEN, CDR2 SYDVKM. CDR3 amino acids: CASSSWTAPSTDTQYF. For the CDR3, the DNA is TGTGCCAGCAGTTCCTGGACCGCCCCTAGCACAGATACGCAGTATTTT.

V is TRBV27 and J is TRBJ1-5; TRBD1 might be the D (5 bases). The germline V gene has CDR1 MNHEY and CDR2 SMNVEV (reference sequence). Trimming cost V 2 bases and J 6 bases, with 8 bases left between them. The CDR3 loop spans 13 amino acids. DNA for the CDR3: TGTGCCAGCAGTTTAAACCAGGGTCAGCCCCAGCATTTT. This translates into CASSLNQGQPQHF.

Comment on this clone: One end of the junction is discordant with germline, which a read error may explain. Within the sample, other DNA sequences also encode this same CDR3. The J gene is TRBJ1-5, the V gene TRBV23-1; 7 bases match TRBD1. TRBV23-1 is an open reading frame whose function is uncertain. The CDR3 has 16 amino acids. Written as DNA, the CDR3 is TGCGCTAGCAGTCACCCTAAAGGGGGCACCAATCAGCCCCAGCATTTT. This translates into CASSHPKGGTNQPQHF.

The CDR3 region is CASSFRDNKNTEAFF. The CDR3 coding sequence is TGTGCCAGCAGCTTCCGGGACAACAAGAACACTGAAGCTTTCTTT. The rearrangement joins TRBV7-8 to TRBJ1-1, with a weak D call TRBD1 (6 bases). V gave up 3 bases and J gave up 1 base, with 12 bases separating them. Germline V gives CDR1 SGHVS, CDR2 FQNEAQ. The CDR3 has 15 residues.

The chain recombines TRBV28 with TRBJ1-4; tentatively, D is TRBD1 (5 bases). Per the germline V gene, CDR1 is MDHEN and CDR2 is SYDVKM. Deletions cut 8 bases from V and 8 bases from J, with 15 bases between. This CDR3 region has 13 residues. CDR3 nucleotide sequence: TGTGCCAGCTGTCGTGGGGCGGGGGAAAAACTGTTTTTT. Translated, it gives CASCRGAGEKLFF.

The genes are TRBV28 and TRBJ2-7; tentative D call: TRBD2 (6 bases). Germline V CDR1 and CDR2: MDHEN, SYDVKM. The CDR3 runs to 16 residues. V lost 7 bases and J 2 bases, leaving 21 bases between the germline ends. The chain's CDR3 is CASTLLPGTGTYEQYF. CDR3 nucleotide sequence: TGTGCCAGCACCCTCCTGCCGGGGACTGGGACCTACGAGCAGTACTTC.

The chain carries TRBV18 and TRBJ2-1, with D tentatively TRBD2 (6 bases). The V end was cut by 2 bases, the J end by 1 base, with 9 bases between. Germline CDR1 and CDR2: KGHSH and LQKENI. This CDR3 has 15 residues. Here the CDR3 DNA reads TGTGCCAGCTCACCAGGGGCGGGATCCTACAATGAGCAGTTCTTC. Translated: CASSPGAGSYNEQFF.

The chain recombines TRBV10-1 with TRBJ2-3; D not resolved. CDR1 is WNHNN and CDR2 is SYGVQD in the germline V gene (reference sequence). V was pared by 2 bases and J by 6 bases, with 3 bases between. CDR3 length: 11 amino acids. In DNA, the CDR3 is TGCGCCAGCAGTGAGGCGGATACGCAGTATTTT. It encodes CASSEADTQYF.

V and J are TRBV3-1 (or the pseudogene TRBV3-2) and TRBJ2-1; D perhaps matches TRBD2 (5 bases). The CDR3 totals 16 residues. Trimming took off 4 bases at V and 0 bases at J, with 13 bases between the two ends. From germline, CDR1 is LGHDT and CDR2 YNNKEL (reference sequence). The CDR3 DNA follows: TGTGCCAGCAGCCTCGAGACTAAGAGCTCCTACAATGAGCAGTTCTTC. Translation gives CASSLETKSSYNEQFF.

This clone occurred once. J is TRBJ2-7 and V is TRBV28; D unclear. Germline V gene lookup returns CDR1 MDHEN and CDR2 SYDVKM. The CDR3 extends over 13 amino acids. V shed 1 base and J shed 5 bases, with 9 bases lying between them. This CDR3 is CASSLSPVNEQYF. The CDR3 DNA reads TGTGCCAGCAGTTTATCCCCAGTGAACGAGCAGTACTTC.